This T cell receptor beta chain was sequenced during a study of CD8+CD57+ T cells in acquired aplastic anemia. Genomic DNA served as template for TCR beta VDJ and CDR3 profiling. TCRdb independently ran MiXCR on the reads; one entry per CDR3 protein. The sample has around 68,000 distinct CDR3 sequences; under 65% are singletons. Germline CDR1 and CDR2: SGHTA and FQGNSA. The CDR3 totals 14 residues. The junction had 5 bases not matched to a gene; V was cut back by 4 bases and J by 6 bases. This receptor was identified in a human donor in good health, serving as a control. The chain employs TRBV7-2 and TRBJ2-7; TRBD2 aligns across 11 bases. Sequenced input: sorted CD4+, CD8+, or CD8+CD57+ T cells (not recorded which) from PBMCs. The CDR3 here is CASSSGLAAGEQYF. The DNA of the CDR3 is TGTGCCAGCAGCTCGGGACTAGCGGCCGGCGAGCAGTACTTC.